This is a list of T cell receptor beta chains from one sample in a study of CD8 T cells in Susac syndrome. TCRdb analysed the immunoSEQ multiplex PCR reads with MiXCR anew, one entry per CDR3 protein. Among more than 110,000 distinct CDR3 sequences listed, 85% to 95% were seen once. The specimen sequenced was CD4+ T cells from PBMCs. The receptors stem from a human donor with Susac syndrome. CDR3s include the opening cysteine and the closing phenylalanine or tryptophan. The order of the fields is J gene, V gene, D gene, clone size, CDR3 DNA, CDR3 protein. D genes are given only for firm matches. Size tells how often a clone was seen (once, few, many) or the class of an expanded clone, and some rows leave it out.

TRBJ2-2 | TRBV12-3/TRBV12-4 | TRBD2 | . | TGTGCCAGCAGCCCCGGGGGGATCTTCAGGGCCGGGGAGCTGTTTTTT | CASSPGGIFRAGELFF
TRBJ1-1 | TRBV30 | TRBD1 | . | TGTGCCTGGAGACCTAGACAGGGTTTGGGGTTGAACACTGAAGCTTTCTTT | CAWRPRQGLGLNTEAFF
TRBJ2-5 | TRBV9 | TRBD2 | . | TGTGCCAGCAGCGCAGGACTAGCGGGGGTCCAAGAGACCCAGTACTTC | CASSAGLAGVQETQYF
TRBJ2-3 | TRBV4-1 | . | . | TGCGCCAGCAGCCAAGGAACGGGAGGCACAGATACGCAGTATTTT | CASSQGTGGTDTQYF
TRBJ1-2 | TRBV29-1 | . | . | TGCAGCGTCGGACAGATGAACTATGGCTACACCTTC | CSVGQMNYGYTF
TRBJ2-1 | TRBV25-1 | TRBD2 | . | TGTGCCAGCAGTTTAGCGGGGAATGAGCAGTTCTTC | CASSLAGNEQFF
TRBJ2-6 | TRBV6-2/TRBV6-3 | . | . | TGTGCCAGTAGTCAAGTCTCTGGGGCCAACGTCCTGACTTTC | CASSQVSGANVLTF
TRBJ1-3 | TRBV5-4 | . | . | TGTGCCAGCAGCTTGGGACCGAACTCTGGAAACACCATATATTTT | CASSLGPNSGNTIYF
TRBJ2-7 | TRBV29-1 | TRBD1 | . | TGCAGCGTGGGGACAGGGGGGTACTACGAGCAGTACTTC | CSVGTGGYYEQYF
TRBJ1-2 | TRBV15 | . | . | TGTGCCACCAGCAGAGATATCGCTGGCTACACCTTC | CATSRDIAGYTF
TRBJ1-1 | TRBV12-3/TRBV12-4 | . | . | TGTGCCAGCAGTTTAGGGGGCAGACAAAACACTGAAGCTTTCTTT | CASSLGGRQNTEAFF
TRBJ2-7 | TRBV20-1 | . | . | TGCAGTGCTGAGCCTGGGGAGTCCCTCTCCTACGAGCAGTACTTC | CSAEPGESLSYEQYF
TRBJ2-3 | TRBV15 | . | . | TGTGCCACCAGCAGAGACCCAGGGGATACGCAGTATTTT | CATSRDPGDTQYF
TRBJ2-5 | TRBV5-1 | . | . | TGCGCCAGCAGCTTGCTGGGGGCGAGGGAGACCCAGTACTTC | CASSLLGARETQYF
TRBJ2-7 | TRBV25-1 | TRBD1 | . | TGTGCCAGCAGTATAACAGGGGGCTCCTACGAGCAGTACTTC | CASSITGGSYEQYF
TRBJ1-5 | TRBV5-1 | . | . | TGCGCCAGCAGCTTGGAGGGGAGCCATCAGCCCCAGCATTTT | CASSLEGSHQPQHF
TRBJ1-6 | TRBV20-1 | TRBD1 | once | TGCAGTGCTGATCCGGGACAGGGTTATTCACCCCTCCACTTT | CSADPGQGYSPLHF
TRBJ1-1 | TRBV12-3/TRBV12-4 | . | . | TGTGCCAGCCAGAGGGCCACCCTGAACACTGAAGCTTTCTTT | CASQRATLNTEAFF
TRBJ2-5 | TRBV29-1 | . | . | TGCAGCGTTATGCCAGTGGAGACCCAGTACTTC | CSVMPVETQYF
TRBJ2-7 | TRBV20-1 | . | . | TGCAGTGCTAGGTTGTCGAGCAGCTACGAGCAGTACTTC | CSARLSSSYEQYF
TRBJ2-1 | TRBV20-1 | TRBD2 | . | TGCAGTGCTCTTGACGGGACTACCAAGTACAATGAGCAGTTCTTC | CSALDGTTKYNEQFF
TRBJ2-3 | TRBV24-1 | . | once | TGTGCCACCAGTGAGGGCAGCACAGATACGCAGTATTTT | CATSEGSTDTQYF
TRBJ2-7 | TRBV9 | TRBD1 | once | TGTGCCAGCAGCGTAGCTGGGCAGGGGGCATACGAGCAGTACTTC | CASSVAGQGAYEQYF
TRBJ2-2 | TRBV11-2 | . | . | TGTGCCAGCAGCTTATGGGGTGCCGGTGACACCGGGGAGCTGTTTTTT | CASSLWGAGDTGELFF
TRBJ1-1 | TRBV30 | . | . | TGTGCCTGGCGCGCGGAGAGGATGAACACTGAAGCTTTCTTT | CAWRAERMNTEAFF
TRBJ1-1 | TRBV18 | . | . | TGTGCCAGCTCACGACGGAGGGGTGTGGACACTGAAGCTTTCTTT | CASSRRRGVDTEAFF
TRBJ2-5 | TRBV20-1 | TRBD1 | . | TGCAGTGCTCGGGGGACAGGGGGTGTTGAGACCCAGTACTTC | CSARGTGGVETQYF
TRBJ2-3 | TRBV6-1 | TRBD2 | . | TGTGCCAGCAGTGAAGCGGGAGCGGGGGGGCCGACAGATACGCAGTATTTT | CASSEAGAGGPTDTQYF
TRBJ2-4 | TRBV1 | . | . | TGCACCAGCAGCCATTGGGGGACTAGCGAGGGCATTCAGTACTTC | CTSSHWGTSEGIQYF
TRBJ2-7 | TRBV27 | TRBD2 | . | TGTGCCAGCAGACCAGCGGGAGAGAGCTACGAGCAGTACTTC | CASRPAGESYEQYF
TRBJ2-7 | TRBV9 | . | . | TGTGCCAGCAGCCCAGAGGTACAGGCAACGGTCGAGCAGTACTTC | CASSPEVQATVEQYF
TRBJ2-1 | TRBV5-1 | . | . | TGCGCCAGCAGCTTGGGCGGCAGGGAGACATTCGATGAGCAGTTCTTC | CASSLGGRETFDEQFF